The next 21 T cell receptor beta chains were all read from a single sample in a study of cytomegalovirus exposure and HLA in healthy donors. Use of 60 Vbeta and 13 Jbeta primers characterized the PCR. This table comes from immunoSEQ multiplex PCR, and its TCRdb copy is limited to in-frame clones, with some not included. The sample has approximately 140,000 clones, about three quarters seen once; the top ten hold 10% to 15%. Sequencing was done on a sample of PBMCs. All receptors derive from a man aged 35 to 55 in good health and CMV-seropositive.

The chain employs TRBV11-1 and TRBJ2-1, with TRBD2 identical over 13 bases. V was clipped by 6 bases and J by 3 bases; unmatched bases: 5. This CDR3 is 16 amino acids long. In germline, CDR1 is SGHAT, CDR2 FQDESV (reference sequence). CDR3 nucleotide sequence: TGTGCCAGCAGACTCAGGACTAGCGGGAGCTACAATGAGCAGTTCTTC. This gives the protein CASRLRTSGSYNEQFF.

The gene calls are TRBV6-6 and TRBJ1-5; no clear D gene. V was cut by 4 bases and J by 4 bases, with 17 bases left in between. Germline values: CDR1 MNHNY, CDR2 SVGAGI (reference sequence). The CDR3 covers 16 residues. In DNA, the CDR3 is TGTGCCAGCAGTTCGGATCGGTTGCAGGTAAATCAGCCCCAGCATTTT. It codes for CASSSDRLQVNQPQHF.

This clone was detected once. The chain employs TRBV19 and TRBJ1-5; TRBD1 aligns across 7 bases. CDR3 size: 15 residues. The germline gives CDR1 LNHDA, CDR2 SQIVND (reference sequence). V gave up 5 bases and J gave up 4 bases; unmatched junction bases: 8. The CDR3 DNA sequence: TGTGCCAGTAGTGGGGGGACAGCACTGAATCAGCCCCAGCATTTT. This codes for CASSGGTALNQPQHF.

J is TRBJ2-7 and V is TRBV7-2; D possibly corresponds to TRBD1 (5 bases). V was clipped by 5 bases and J by 0 bases, with 14 bases between them. The CDR3 has 15 residues. Germline V gene lookup returns CDR1 SGHTA and CDR2 FQGNSA. The CDR3 DNA sequence: TGTGCCAGCAGCCCTTCTCGACAGTCCTCCTACGAGCAGTACTTC. Its translation: CASSPSRQSSYEQYF.

The V gene is TRBV27, the J gene TRBJ2-7; 8 nucleotides align to TRBD1. Germline V gives CDR1 MNHEY, CDR2 SMNVEV (reference sequence). The CDR3 has 14 residues. Trimming cost V 1 base and J 6 bases; bases outside gene matches: 5. This chain's CDR3 is CASSLWAGGLEQYF. CDR3 coding DNA: TGTGCCAGCAGTTTATGGGCAGGGGGCCTCGAGCAGTACTTC.

V is TRBV5-5 and J is TRBJ1-2; 10 bases align to TRBD1. Germline loops: CDR1 SGHKS, CDR2 YYEKEE (reference sequence). V was pared by 3 bases and J by 8 bases, with 10 bases of the junction left unmatched. The CDR3 contains 15 residues. The DNA of the CDR3 is TGTGCCAGCAGCTCCGAGACAGGGGGCCTATGGGGCTACACCTTC. Translating it yields CASSSETGGLWGYTF.

The J gene is TRBJ2-2, the V gene TRBV5-1; possible D gene TRBD1, 5 bases. The CDR3 is made up of 13 amino acids. Per germline, CDR1 SGHRS and CDR2 YFSETQ. V was clipped by 4 bases and J by 5 bases, with 9 bases between them. CDR3 sequence: CASSRTGTGELFF. Here the CDR3 DNA reads TGCGCCAGCAGCCGAACAGGAACCGGGGAGCTGTTTTTT.

The chain is built from TRBV28 and TRBJ2-5; 9 nucleotides align to TRBD1. The germline gives CDR1 MDHEN, CDR2 SYDVKM. CDR3 length: 16 residues. The junction had 9 bases not matched to a gene; V was cut back by 6 bases and J by 1 base. Here the CDR3 DNA reads TGTGCCAGCAGACCCCCCGGACAGGGGTTCCAAGAGACCCAGTACTTC. Translation gives CASRPPGQGFQETQYF.

The rearrangement joins TRBV9 to TRBJ2-7; 7 bases line up with TRBD2. Germline V CDR1 and CDR2: SGDLS, YYNGEE. There are 15 residues in the CDR3. The trim removed 2 bases at V and 3 bases at J, leaving 8 bases unmatched. The CDR3 coding sequence is TGTGCCAGCAGCGTGGGGGAGGGGCGCATCTACGAGCAGTACTTC. This sequence encodes CASSVGEGRIYEQYF. Based on the CDR3 plus reference TRBV9 and TRBJ2-7, the full variable domain is DSGVTQTPKHLITATGQRVTLRCSPRSGDLSVYWYQQSLDQGLQFLIQYYNGEERAKGNILERFSAQQFPDLHSELNLSSLELGDSALYFCASSVGEGRIYEQYFGPGTRLTVT.

The CDR3 nucleotides read TGTGCCAGCAGCTTAGAACAGCGGGACGGGTACTTC. Encoded protein: CASSLEQRDGYF. The rearrangement links TRBV7-9 to TRBJ2-5; TRBD2 matches at 7 bases. This CDR3 comprises 12 residues. CDR1 SEHNR and CDR2 FQNEAQ come from the germline V gene (reference sequence). The J segment lost 13 bases and the V segment lost 1 base, leaving 6 bases of the junction unmatched. Using reference TRBV7-9 and TRBJ2-5 for the parts outside the CDR3, the full variable domain is DTGVSQNPRHKITKRGQNVTFRCDPISEHNRLYWYRQTLGQGPEFLTYFQNEAQLEKSRLLSDRFSAERPKGSFSTLEIQRTEQGDSAMYLCASSLEQRDGYFGPGTRLLVL.

This chain uses TRBV28 with TRBJ2-7; TRBD1 aligns across 8 bases. Trimming cost V 6 bases and J 3 bases; bases outside gene matches: 13. The CDR3 consists of 16 residues. The germline V gene has CDR1 MDHEN and CDR2 SYDVKM. The CDR3 DNA follows: TGTGCCAGCAGCCCTGTAGGACCGGGACAGGACTACGAGCAGTACTTC. This gives the protein CASSPVGPGQDYEQYF.

The V and J genes are TRBV2 and TRBJ1-1, with no clear D. The CDR3 sequence is 14 residues long. CDR1 and CDR2 from the germline V gene are SNHLY and FYNNEI. V was trimmed by 4 bases and J by 5 bases, leaving 14 bases between them. CDR3 in amino acids: CASSGSLGRTEAFF. The CDR3 DNA reads TGTGCCAGCAGTGGATCTCTCGGGAGGACTGAAGCTTTCTTT. Using reference TRBV2 and TRBJ1-1 for the parts outside the CDR3, the full variable domain is EPEVTQTPSHQVTQMGQEVILRCVPISNHLYFYWYRQILGQKVEFLVSFYNNEISEKSEIFDDQFSVERPDGSNFTLKIRSTKLEDSAMYFCASSGSLGRTEAFFGQGTRLTVV.

The chain carries TRBV30 and TRBJ1-2; D is ambiguous. In germline, CDR1 is GTSNPN, CDR2 SVGIG (reference sequence). Trimming stripped 1 base from V and 4 bases from J, with 13 bases between. CDR3 length equals 14 residues. The CDR3 coding sequence is TGTGCCTGGAGTGCAAACGTCCGGTCCTATGGCTACACCTTC. Amino acids: CAWSANVRSYGYTF.

The chain has TRBV14 and TRBJ2-1, with TRBD2 matching 15 bases. Germline loops: CDR1 SGHDN, CDR2 FVKESK. The CDR3 loop spans 16 amino acids. With V trimmed by 5 bases and J by 9 bases, 8 bases remained unmatched. CDR3 DNA: TGTGCCAGCAGCACCTGGACTAGCGGGAGGGCCGGTGAGCAGTTCTTC. Amino acid sequence: CASSTWTSGRAGEQFF.

The chain carries TRBV28 and TRBJ2-7; 9 nucleotides match TRBD1. CDR1 and CDR2 from the germline V gene are MDHEN and SYDVKM. This CDR3 comprises 15 residues. With 8 bases clipped from V and 1 base from J, the junction kept 9 bases outside the gene matches. The CDR3 DNA sequence: TGTGCCAGCGCCCAAACAGGGGGCCGGTCCTACGAGCAGTACTTC. Encoded protein: CASAQTGGRSYEQYF.

The gene calls are TRBV14 and TRBJ2-1; TRBD2 agrees at 10 bases. Germline V gene sequence: CDR1 SGHDN, CDR2 FVKESK. Trimming took 0 bases from V and 6 from J; bases not matched to a gene: 8. The CDR3 length is 17 residues. CDR3: CASSQDLPSGSSNEQFF. The CDR3, as DNA: TGTGCCAGCAGCCAAGATCTCCCTAGCGGGAGCAGCAATGAGCAGTTCTTC. Full variable domain (outside the CDR3, taken from reference TRBV14 and TRBJ2-1): EAGVTQFPSHSVIEKGQTVTLRCDPISGHDNLYWYRRVMGKEIKFLLHFVKESKQDESGMPNNRFLAERTGGTYSTLKVQPAELEDSGVYFCASSQDLPSGSSNEQFFGPGTRLTVL.

This clone was observed a handful of times. This chain connects TRBV4-3 to TRBJ2-1; 11 bases are shared with TRBD2. The CDR3 is made up of 17 amino acids. Germline CDR1 LGHNA, CDR2 YSLEER. V was pared by 5 bases and J by 9 bases, with 15 bases of the junction left unmatched. CDR3 nucleotides: TGCGCCAGCAGCGGTGGGACTATAGCGGGAGGGCGCGGTGAGCAGTTCTTC. This gives the protein CASSGGTIAGGRGEQFF.

This clone has only one observation. This CDR3 is CASSSLADGTDTQYF. The DNA for the CDR3 is TGTGCCAGCAGCTCACTAGCGGATGGCACAGATACGCAGTATTTT. The gene calls are TRBV5-4 and TRBJ2-3; 8 nucleotides line up with TRBD2. Germline assignment: CDR1 SGHNT and CDR2 YYREEE (reference sequence). This CDR3 is 15 amino acids long. V lost 3 bases and J lost 1; bases outside the gene matches: 4.

The rearrangement joins TRBV4-2 to TRBJ2-5, with a tentative D call TRBD2 (6 bases). Germline values: CDR1 LGHNA, CDR2 YNFKEQ. Deletions cut 0 bases from V and 2 bases from J, with 13 bases between. This CDR3 has 16 residues. The CDR3 DNA sequence: TGTGCCAGCAGCCAAGATCCAGCGGGCCGACAAGAGACCCAGTACTTC. Its protein is CASSQDPAGRQETQYF.

This clone was detected only a few times. The chain recombines TRBV7-8 with TRBJ2-7, with TRBD2 matching over 8 bases. The CDR3 is 15 amino acids. Germline-derived CDR1 and CDR2 are SGHVS and FQNEAQ. The ends lost 0 bases at V and 3 bases at J; junction bases unmatched: 4. Here the CDR3 reads CASSLAQAGGYEQYF. The CDR3 coding sequence is TGTGCCAGCAGCTTAGCGCAGGCGGGGGGCTACGAGCAGTACTTC.

V and J are TRBV5-1 and TRBJ2-1, with D perhaps matching TRBD1 (5 bases). Germline V gene sequence: CDR1 SGHRS, CDR2 YFSETQ. Deletions cut 0 bases from V and 0 bases from J, with 10 bases between. This CDR3 region has 16 residues. In DNA, the CDR3 is TGCGCCAGCAGCTTGGGGGGCTTAAGCTCCTACAATGAGCAGTTCTTC. Translation: CASSLGGLSSYNEQFF.